The entry below gives a single TCR beta chain sequence along with its context. As yet, its antigen is unknown. The table came from immunoSEQ multiplex PCR; TCRdb's copy has only in-frame clones and leaves some out. In the table there are 100,000 to 130,000 clones, roughly 87% of which are singletons. The germline V gene has CDR1 SGHVS and CDR2 FNYEAQ. V gave up 0 bases and J gave up 5 bases; unmatched junction bases: 4. The CDR3 has 15 amino acids. These data originate in a study of T cell responses to AZD1222 COVID-19 vaccine. Study results and caveats: Baseline testing showed seropositivity in only six or seven AZD1222 recipients. CD4 TCRs covered the whole spike, strongest at regions 160-218 and 743-854.

This material consisted of peripheral blood, taken on day 0 of AZD1222 vaccination. This clonotype was sampled from an adult in good health. The chain combines TRBV7-6 with TRBJ2-1; 7 bases map to TRBD2. DNA for the CDR3: TGTGCCAGCAGCTTAGCGGGAGGGTTCCACAATGAGCAGTTCTTC. Amino acids: CASSLAGGFHNEQFF.